These 5 T cell receptor beta chains share one sample of origin, sequenced in a study of shared clonotypes between healthy human individuals. The data were produced by immunoSEQ multiplex PCR, yet TCRdb's version contains in-frame clones alone and is incomplete. Among millions of clones listed, roughly 94% were seen once. CD45RO-negative cells were positively selected for CCR7, leaving out terminally differentiated effector memory CD45RA+ cells. Sequenced sample: naive CD8+ T cells sorted from blood. The receptors shown here come from a man in his late teens or twenties in good health.

CDR3 amino acids: CASSSASGGRNEQFF. CDR3 coding DNA: TGCGCCAGCAGCTCCGCTAGCGGGGGCCGCAATGAGCAGTTCTTC. The J gene is TRBJ2-1, the V gene TRBV5-1; 10 bases line up with TRBD2. From germline, CDR1 is SGHRS and CDR2 YFSETQ. This CDR3 comprises 15 residues. Trimming took 3 bases from V and 6 from J; bases not matched to a gene: 6.

The chain recombines TRBV27 with TRBJ2-5; 9 nucleotides align to TRBD1. Germline V lookup: CDR1 MNHEY, CDR2 SMNVEV (reference sequence). V shed 5 bases, J shed 3 bases, and the junction held 7 bases outside the gene matches. CDR3 length equals 15 residues. This CDR3 reads CASSALGQGKETQYF. The CDR3 bases are TGTGCCAGCAGTGCCTTGGGACAGGGAAAAGAGACCCAGTACTTC.

The V gene is TRBV7-9, the J gene TRBJ2-1, with 11 bases identical to TRBD2. Germline V gene lookup returns CDR1 SEHNR and CDR2 FQNEAQ (reference sequence). V lost 2 bases to trimming and J lost 2 bases; unmatched junction nucleotides: 2. The CDR3 spans 16 residues. In DNA form, the CDR3 reads TGTGCCAGCAGCTTACTAGCGGGGGGCCCCTACAATGAGCAGTTCTTC. Translating gives CASSLLAGGPYNEQFF.

CDR3 sequence: CASRQIAGVLYEQYF. The CDR3 DNA reads TGTGCCAGCAGACAAATAGCGGGAGTGTTGTACGAGCAGTACTTC. The chain couples TRBV6-5 to TRBJ2-7; TRBD2 matches 9 bases. The CDR3 totals 15 residues. Germline assignment: CDR1 MNHEY and CDR2 SVGAGI. The J segment lost 4 bases and the V segment lost 6 bases, leaving 10 bases of the junction unmatched.

The rearrangement joins TRBV7-9 to TRBJ1-4; D perhaps matches TRBD1 (5 bases). The CDR3 loop spans 15 amino acids. Germline assignment: CDR1 SEHNR and CDR2 FQNEAQ (reference sequence). V was clipped by 4 bases and J by 7 bases, with 16 bases between them. The CDR3 DNA reads as TGTGCCAGCAGCTCTCCCTGGGACGCCGGTGAAAAACTGTTTTTT. Its translation: CASSSPWDAGEKLFF.